These 27 T cell receptor beta chains were sequenced from one sample in a study of blood T cell repertoires in COVID-19. Only in-frame clones appear in the TCRdb table, and some are missing; sequencing was by immunoSEQ multiplex PCR. The data contain approximately 290,000 clones, roughly nine tenths of them seen just once; the ten biggest clones take up roughly 2.3%. The material sequenced was peripheral blood. These receptors were collected from a woman aged 25 to 45 with COVID-19, enrolled during active disease.

V usage is TRBV24-1 and J usage is TRBJ2-3, with 7 nucleotides matching TRBD1. Germline CDR1 and CDR2: KGHDR and SFDVKD. V was pared by 4 bases and J by 6 bases, with 12 bases of the junction left unmatched. There are 16 residues in the CDR3. CDR3 DNA sequence: TGTGCCACCAGTGAACCACAGGGGATTGGGGCCGATACGCAGTATTTT. As protein: CATSEPQGIGADTQYF.

This clone has only one observation. The CDR3 here is CASSLVGGPDIQYF. CDR3 DNA sequence: TGTGCCAGCAGTTTGGTGGGGGGGCCGGACATTCAGTACTTC. The V call is TRBV28, the J call TRBJ2-4, with TRBD2 as a possible D gene (7 bases). The CDR3 length is 14 residues. V was clipped by 3 bases and J by 8 bases, with 14 bases between them. Germline CDR1 and CDR2: MDHEN and SYDVKM.

The chain carries TRBV5-1 and TRBJ1-1; D might be TRBD1 (6 bases). CDR1 and CDR2 (germline): SGHRS, YFSETQ. CDR3 length: 14 amino acids. The ends were cut back, 2 bases at V and 5 bases at J, with 13 bases in the middle. The chain's CDR3 is CASSLGAGETEAFF. The CDR3 DNA follows: TGCGCCAGCAGCTTAGGGGCAGGGGAGACTGAAGCTTTCTTT.

The V gene is TRBV29-1, the J gene TRBJ1-1; D perhaps matches TRBD1 (5 bases). V shed 1 base and J shed 3 bases, with 9 bases lying between them. The length of the CDR3 is 13 residues. The germline V gene encodes CDR1 SQVTM and CDR2 ANQGSEA. Here the CDR3 reads CSVEVGGDTEAFF. CDR3 nucleotides: TGCAGCGTTGAAGTCGGAGGGGACACTGAAGCTTTCTTT.

This chain connects TRBV19 to TRBJ1-5; D is possibly TRBD1 (6 bases). The CDR3 runs 13 residues. Trimming pared 5 bases from V and 4 bases from J, leaving 9 bases between. CDR1 and CDR2 from the germline V gene are LNHDA and SQIVND (reference sequence). This chain's CDR3 is CASSLDRNQPQHF. The CDR3, as DNA: TGTGCCAGTAGTCTTGACAGGAATCAGCCCCAGCATTTT.

The chain recombines TRBV5-1 with TRBJ2-7, with 8 positions matching TRBD1. With 6 bases clipped from V and 0 bases from J, the junction kept 11 bases outside the gene matches. This CDR3 region has 16 residues. Germline lookup yields CDR1 SGHRS and CDR2 YFSETQ. The CDR3 bases are TGCGCCAGCACCTCATCGACAGGGGCGGACTCCTACGAGCAGTACTTC. It encodes CASTSSTGADSYEQYF.

The rearrangement links TRBV5-1 to TRBJ2-3; TRBD2 matches 10 bases. Looked up from germline, CDR1 is SGHRS and CDR2 is YFSETQ. This CDR3 spans 15 amino acids. V lost 2 bases, J lost 6 bases, and 6 bases stayed unmatched. CDR3 in amino acids: CASSFGTSAVDTQYF. The CDR3 coding sequence is TGCGCCAGCAGCTTCGGGACTAGCGCGGTCGATACGCAGTATTTT.

The V gene is TRBV7-6, the J gene TRBJ2-1; 8 bases align to TRBD1. The CDR3 is 13 amino acids. Looked up from germline, CDR1 is SGHVS and CDR2 is FNYEAQ. V was pared by 3 bases and J by 7 bases, with 2 bases of the junction left unmatched. The CDR3 reads CASSLDRANEQFF. The DNA of the CDR3 is TGTGCCAGCAGCTTGGACAGGGCAAATGAGCAGTTCTTC.

This chain uses TRBV25-1 with TRBJ2-2; D remains unclear. The V gene's germline CDR1 is MGHDK and CDR2 SYGVNS. The length of the CDR3 is 12 residues. Trimming took off 7 bases at V and 2 bases at J, with 5 bases between the two ends. CDR3 bases: TGTGCCAGCACCGTCAACACCGGGGAGCTGTTTTTT. Translated: CASTVNTGELFF.

This chain joins TRBV19 and TRBJ2-7, with D hard to call. The CDR3 spans 13 residues. The ends were cut back, 6 bases at V and 0 bases at J, with 9 bases in the middle. Germline V lookup: CDR1 LNHDA, CDR2 SQIVND (reference sequence). The CDR3 loop reads CASRDHSSYEQYF. In DNA, the CDR3 is TGTGCCAGTAGAGATCACAGCTCCTACGAGCAGTACTTC.

The chain carries TRBV9 and TRBJ1-1, with D possibly being TRBD1 (5 bases). The germline V gene encodes CDR1 SGDLS and CDR2 YYNGEE. V gave up 3 bases and J gave up 2 bases, with 14 bases separating them. The CDR3 is made up of 15 amino acids. This chain's CDR3 is CASSATDRLNTEAFF. The DNA for the CDR3 is TGTGCCAGCAGCGCAACCGACAGACTTAACACTGAAGCTTTCTTT. Together with reference TRBV9 and TRBJ1-1, the CDR3 gives the full variable domain: DSGVTQTPKHLITATGQRVTLRCSPRSGDLSVYWYQQSLDQGLQFLIQYYNGEERAKGNILERFSAQQFPDLHSELNLSSLELGDSALYFCASSATDRLNTEAFFGQGTRLTVV.

DNA of the CDR3: TGTGCCAGCAGTCAGGGTACCAACGAGCAGTACTTC. It encodes CASSQGTNEQYF. The chain employs TRBV25-1 and TRBJ2-7, with a tentative D call TRBD1 (5 bases). The germline gives CDR1 MGHDK, CDR2 SYGVNS. Deletions cut 5 bases from V and 5 bases from J, with 10 bases between. This CDR3 comprises 12 residues.

This chain connects TRBV6-1 to TRBJ1-2; weak D call: TRBD1 (5 bases). The germline V gene has CDR1 MNHNS and CDR2 SASEGT. The ends were cut back, 3 bases at V and 2 bases at J, with 13 bases in the middle. This CDR3 has 15 amino acids. DNA for the CDR3: TGTGCCAGCAGTGACCACGGGGGGAAGAACTATGGCTACACCTTC. This encodes CASSDHGGKNYGYTF.

This chain uses TRBV2 with TRBJ1-2; D perhaps matches TRBD1 (5 bases). Germline CDR1 SNHLY, CDR2 FYNNEI. The CDR3 runs 14 residues. V shed 7 bases and J shed 2 bases, with 14 bases lying between them. The chain's CDR3 is CASKSGTTNYGYTF. The CDR3 DNA reads as TGTGCCAGCAAATCCGGGACTACCAACTATGGCTACACCTTC.

The rearrangement uses TRBV19 and TRBJ2-7; the match to TRBD1 covers 7 bases. CDR1 is LNHDA and CDR2 is SQIVND in the germline V gene (reference sequence). With V trimmed by 3 bases and J by 0 bases, 5 bases remained unmatched. The CDR3 totals 15 residues. The CDR3 nucleotides are TGTGCCAGTAGTATCCACCGGGACAGCTCCTACGAGCAGTACTTC. Amino acids: CASSIHRDSSYEQYF. Together with reference TRBV19 and TRBJ2-7, the CDR3 gives the full variable domain: DGGITQSPKYLFRKEGQNVTLSCEQNLNHDAMYWYRQDPGQGLRLIYYSQIVNDFQKGDIAEGYSVSREKKESFPLTVTSAQKNPTAFYLCASSIHRDSSYEQYFGPGTRLTVT.

CDR3 DNA: TGTGCCAGTTTTCCGGGACTAGAGGGTGAGTATGAGCAGTTCTTC. As protein: CASFPGLEGEYEQFF. V usage is TRBV27 and J usage is TRBJ2-1; 8 bases are a match to TRBD2. There are 15 residues in the CDR3. V lost 9 bases to trimming and J lost 8 bases; unmatched junction nucleotides: 15. Germline values: CDR1 MNHEY, CDR2 SMNVEV (reference sequence).

J is TRBJ2-1 and V is TRBV27; D not resolved. The CDR3 runs to 14 residues. Germline assignment: CDR1 MNHEY and CDR2 SMNVEV (reference sequence). V lost 3 bases to trimming and J lost 3 bases, with 9 bases between them. CDR3 in DNA: TGTGCCAGCAGTTTTGGCGGAGACTACAATGAGCAGTTCTTC. The encoded protein is CASSFGGDYNEQFF.

J is TRBJ2-5 and V is TRBV19; TRBD2 might be the D (5 bases). Per the germline V gene, CDR1 is LNHDA and CDR2 is SQIVND (reference sequence). Trimming pared 10 bases from V and 1 base from J, leaving 16 bases between. CDR3 length: 14 residues. The CDR3 region is CATRRREGQETQYF. Written as DNA, the CDR3 is TGTGCCACTCGAAGGAGAGAGGGCCAAGAGACCCAGTACTTC.

The chain recombines TRBV10-1 with TRBJ1-1, with 7 positions matching TRBD1. V lost 2 bases and J lost 3; bases outside the gene matches: 3. Germline CDR1 and CDR2: WNHNN and SYGVQD (reference sequence). The CDR3 length is 14 residues. The CDR3 reads CASSEDREDTEAFF. The CDR3 DNA reads as TGCGCCAGCAGTGAGGACAGGGAGGACACTGAAGCTTTCTTT.

This clone was seen only once. This chain connects TRBV6-1 to TRBJ2-7; 7 bases are shared with TRBD1. Trimming took 3 bases from V and 2 from J; bases not matched to a gene: 16. Germline CDR1 MNHNS, CDR2 SASEGT. CDR3 length: 18 residues. The CDR3 DNA reads as TGTGCCAGCAGTGAGGGCCCCTATCGGACAGGAAGAGCCTACGAGCAGTACTTC. It yields the protein CASSEGPYRTGRAYEQYF.

CDR3 in DNA: TGCGCCAGCAGCGCGGCCACCGGCAGGGCATTTACTGGAAACACCATATATTTT. This gives the protein CASSAATGRAFTGNTIYF. V usage is TRBV5-1 and J usage is TRBJ1-3, with D perhaps matching TRBD1 (5 bases). Trimming stripped 4 bases from V and 2 bases from J, with 22 bases between. CDR3 length: 18 residues. Germline V gives CDR1 SGHRS, CDR2 YFSETQ.

The rearrangement joins TRBV21-1 to TRBJ2-3; TRBD1 was called by the table and not checked on the DNA. TRBV21-1 is a known pseudogene. The CDR3 has 16 amino acids. This CDR3 is CASSKSSGHGTDTQYF. CDR3 nucleotide sequence: TGTGCCAGCAGCAAATCTTCGGGACACGGCACAGATACGCAGTATTTT.

The chain employs TRBV13 and TRBJ2-5; TRBD2 matches at 8 bases. V lost 0 bases, J lost 1 base, and 4 bases stayed unmatched. The CDR3 runs 16 residues. Per germline, CDR1 PRHDT and CDR2 FYEKMQ (reference sequence). CDR3 sequence: CASSLGPAGVQETQYF. DNA of the CDR3: TGTGCCAGCAGCTTAGGGCCAGCGGGGGTCCAAGAGACCCAGTACTTC.

This rearrangement joins TRBV2 to TRBJ2-7; 10 nucleotides match TRBD2. This CDR3 contains 16 residues. Per germline, CDR1 SNHLY and CDR2 FYNNEI. V lost 0 bases and J lost 0; bases outside the gene matches: 2. The DNA of the CDR3 is TGTGCCAGCAGTGAAGCCTGGACTAGCGGCTCCTACGAGCAGTACTTC. This gives the protein CASSEAWTSGSYEQYF.

The V gene is TRBV9, the J gene TRBJ2-1, with 7 bases lining up with TRBD1. The CDR3 is 16 amino acids. After removal of 4 bases from V and 1 base from J, the junction contained 8 bases not matched to a gene. The germline gives CDR1 SGDLS, CDR2 YYNGEE. In DNA, the CDR3 is TGTGCCAGCAGCCCTCAGACAGGGAAGTCCTACAATGAGCAGTTCTTC. Its translation is CASSPQTGKSYNEQFF. The variable domain in full, with the rest retrieved from reference TRBV9 and TRBJ2-1, is DSGVTQTPKHLITATGQRVTLRCSPRSGDLSVYWYQQSLDQGLQFLIQYYNGEERAKGNILERFSAQQFPDLHSELNLSSLELGDSALYFCASSPQTGKSYNEQFFGPGTRLTVL.

The chain joins TRBV6-1 to TRBJ2-3; maybe TRBD2 (5 bases). Per germline, CDR1 MNHNS and CDR2 SASEGT. V shed 3 bases and J shed 3 bases, with 13 bases lying between them. The CDR3 consists of 15 residues. This CDR3 reads CASSESPAVTDTQYF. In DNA, the CDR3 is TGTGCCAGCAGTGAGTCCCCAGCGGTAACAGATACGCAGTATTTT.

The genes are TRBV3-1 (or the pseudogene TRBV3-2) and TRBJ2-7; TRBD1 aligns across 8 bases. The CDR3 length is 16 residues. The germline V gene encodes CDR1 LGHDT and CDR2 YNNKEL (reference sequence). J gave up 6 bases and V 0 bases, and 10 bases lay outside the gene matches. The CDR3, as DNA: TGTGCCAGCAGCCAAGAGCTGGACAGGGATTTCGGCGAGCAGTACTTC. Translated: CASSQELDRDFGEQYF.